Listed below are T cell receptor beta chains from one sample, sequenced in a study of T cells in Graves' hyperthyroidism and ophthalmopathy. From the multiplex PCR reads, TCRdb called clonotypes with MiXCR, one entry per CDR3 protein. The sample consists of under 750,000 distinct CDR3 sequences, roughly 20% of them appearing once. Sequencing was carried out using blood. These receptors were taken from a woman between 50 and 59 years old with Graves' hyperthyroidism that later progressed to Graves' ophthalmopathy. Both conserved end residues are trimmed from each CDR3. A D gene is named only where the DNA matches it firmly. Expanded clones are given a class, and other clones once, few, many or no size at all.

ASSGRGPQDEQF,many,TRBD1,TRBJ2-1,TRBV27
ASSPTENTGELF,few,-,TRBJ2-2,TRBV18
ASSQGFGYGYT,-,-,TRBJ1-2,TRBV14
ASSSQTSGGNIQY,few,TRBD2,TRBJ2-4,TRBV5-1
ASRETGGSNQPQH,-,TRBD1,TRBJ1-5,TRBV19
ASSEGLDLQAF,few,-,TRBJ1-1,TRBV2
ASSLGGGRPNTEAF,many,-,TRBJ1-1,TRBV5-1
SWISDRGPNEQY,-,TRBD1,TRBJ2-7,TRBV30
ASSEAGVLGAF,many,-,TRBJ1-1,TRBV2
ASSFSRDNEQF,-,-,TRBJ2-1,TRBV19
ASSYYPGLAGTSSYNEQF,many,TRBD2,TRBJ2-1,TRBV6-1
ASISRENTEAF,few,-,TRBJ1-1,TRBV12-3/TRBV12-4
ASSPNSNTEAF,many,-,TRBJ1-1,TRBV18
AWSGGTEGDTQY,-,TRBD1,TRBJ2-3,TRBV30
ASSQPRDAADTQY,many,-,TRBJ2-3,TRBV3-1
ASSQGRAGSYGYT,few,-,TRBJ1-2,TRBV14
ASRLQGPSGEKLF,-,-,TRBJ1-4,TRBV12-3/TRBV12-4
ASSPKISGYAVTDTQY,-,-,TRBJ2-3,TRBV14
ASSPTGHMNNEQF,many,-,TRBJ2-1,TRBV5-1
SAGTTLAEQY,-,TRBD2,TRBJ2-7,TRBV20-1
SARARDRGLDYGYT,many,TRBD1,TRBJ1-2,TRBV20-1
ASSFGPNSYNEQF,-,-,TRBJ2-1,TRBV27
ASSHATGYEQY,few,-,TRBJ2-7,TRBV7-8
ASSLDLTNATNEKLF,many,-,TRBJ1-4,TRBV11-3
ASSLGWRGTRFSTDTQY,-,-,TRBJ2-3,TRBV11-2
ASSFDPPGPYSGANVLT,-,-,TRBJ2-6,TRBV5-1
ASSLAVQFEAF,many,-,TRBJ1-1,TRBV12-3/TRBV12-4
ASSLLPSGGAAYNEQF,-,TRBD2,TRBJ2-1,TRBV5-1
ASRTNYGYT,many,-,TRBJ1-2,TRBV12-3/TRBV12-4
ASSLSGGLSYEQY,many,TRBD2,TRBJ2-7,TRBV11-2
ASTLSGTGYEAF,few,TRBD1,TRBJ1-1,TRBV12-3/TRBV12-4
AWRDSSNQPQH,many,-,TRBJ1-5,TRBV30
ASSYQSRSYEQY,-,-,TRBJ2-7,TRBV6-5
SGRHGGGTDTQY,-,-,TRBJ2-3,TRBV29-1
ASGTRVCEQY,once,TRBD2,TRBJ2-7,TRBV27
SARDWLSGGSYNEQF,many,TRBD2,TRBJ2-1,TRBV20-1
ASSYVQGREETQY,few,-,TRBJ2-5,TRBV6-1
ASSGLTGDGTQY,many,-,TRBJ2-5,TRBV2
ATSDRSSYNEQF,many,-,TRBJ2-1,TRBV24-1
ASSYSAELNTEAF,many,-,TRBJ1-1,TRBV6-2/TRBV6-3
ASSPRDRAGNQPQH,many,TRBD1,TRBJ1-5,TRBV3-1
ASSPVAGNTIY,-,-,TRBJ1-3,TRBV7-9
ASSPQGVNNQPQH,many,-,TRBJ1-5,TRBV18
ASIGTSGVETQY,few,TRBD2,TRBJ2-5,TRBV2
ASGKYEQY,many,-,TRBJ2-7,TRBV12-3/TRBV12-4
ASSTKTANSPLH,-,-,TRBJ1-6,TRBV19
ASSPRLADSYNEQF,-,TRBD2,TRBJ2-1,TRBV7-9